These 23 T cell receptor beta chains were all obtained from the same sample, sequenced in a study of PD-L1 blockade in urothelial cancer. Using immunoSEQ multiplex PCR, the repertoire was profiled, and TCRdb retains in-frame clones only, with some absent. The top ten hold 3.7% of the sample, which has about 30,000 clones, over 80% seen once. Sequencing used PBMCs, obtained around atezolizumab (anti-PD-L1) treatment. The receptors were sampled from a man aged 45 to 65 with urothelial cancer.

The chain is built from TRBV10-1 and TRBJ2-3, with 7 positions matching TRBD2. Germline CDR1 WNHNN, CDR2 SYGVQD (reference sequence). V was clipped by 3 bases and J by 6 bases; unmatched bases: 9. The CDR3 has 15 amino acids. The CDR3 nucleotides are TGCGCCAGCAGTGACCCGGGACTAAACCATGATACGCAGTATTTT. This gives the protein CASSDPGLNHDTQYF.

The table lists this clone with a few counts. The CDR3 region is CAWSLLNEKLFF. The DNA of the CDR3 is TGTGCCTGGAGTCTATTAAATGAAAAACTGTTTTTT. The J gene is TRBJ1-4, the V gene TRBV30; D uncertain. This CDR3 has 12 amino acids. Germline loops: CDR1 GTSNPN, CDR2 SVGIG (reference sequence). Trimming removed 2 bases from V and 5 bases from J, with 6 bases in between.

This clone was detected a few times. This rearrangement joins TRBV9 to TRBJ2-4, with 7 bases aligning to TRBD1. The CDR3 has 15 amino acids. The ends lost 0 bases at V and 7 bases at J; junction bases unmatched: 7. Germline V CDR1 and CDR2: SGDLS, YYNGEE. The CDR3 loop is CASSVEGAGSNIQYF. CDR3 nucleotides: TGTGCCAGCAGCGTAGAGGGGGCCGGGTCCAACATTCAGTACTTC.

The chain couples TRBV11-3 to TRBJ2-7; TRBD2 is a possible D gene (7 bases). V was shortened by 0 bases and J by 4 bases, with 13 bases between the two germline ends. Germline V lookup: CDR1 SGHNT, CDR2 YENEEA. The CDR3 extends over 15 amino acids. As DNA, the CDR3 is TGTGCCAGCAGCTTAGAGGGGGGGCGCGGGTACGAGCAGTACTTC. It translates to CASSLEGGRGYEQYF.

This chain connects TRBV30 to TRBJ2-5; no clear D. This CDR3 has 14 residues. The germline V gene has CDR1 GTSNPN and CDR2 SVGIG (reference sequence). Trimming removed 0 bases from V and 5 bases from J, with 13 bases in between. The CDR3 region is CAWSVLERWETQYF. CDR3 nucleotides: TGTGCCTGGAGTGTACTGGAGAGGTGGGAGACCCAGTACTTC.

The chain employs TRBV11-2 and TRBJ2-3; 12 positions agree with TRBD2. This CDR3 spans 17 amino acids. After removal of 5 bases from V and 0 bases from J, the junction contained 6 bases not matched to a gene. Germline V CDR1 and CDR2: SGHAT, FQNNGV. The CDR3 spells CASSLTSGGFSTDTQYF. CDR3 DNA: TGTGCCAGCAGCCTGACTAGCGGGGGATTCAGCACAGATACGCAGTATTTT.

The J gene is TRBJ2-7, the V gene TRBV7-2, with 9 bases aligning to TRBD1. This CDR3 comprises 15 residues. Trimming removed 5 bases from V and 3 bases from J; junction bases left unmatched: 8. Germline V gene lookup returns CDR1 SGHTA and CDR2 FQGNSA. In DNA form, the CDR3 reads TGTGCCAGCAGCATTTCGGGACAGGGCGGCTACGAGCAGTACTTC. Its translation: CASSISGQGGYEQYF.

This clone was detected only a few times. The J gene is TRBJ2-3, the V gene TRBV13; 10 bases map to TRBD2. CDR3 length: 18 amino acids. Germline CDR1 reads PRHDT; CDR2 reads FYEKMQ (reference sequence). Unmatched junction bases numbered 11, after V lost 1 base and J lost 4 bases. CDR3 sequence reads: CASSLAASGGVLADTQYF. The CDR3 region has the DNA TGTGCCAGCAGCTTAGCGGCTAGCGGGGGCGTCTTAGCAGATACGCAGTATTTT.

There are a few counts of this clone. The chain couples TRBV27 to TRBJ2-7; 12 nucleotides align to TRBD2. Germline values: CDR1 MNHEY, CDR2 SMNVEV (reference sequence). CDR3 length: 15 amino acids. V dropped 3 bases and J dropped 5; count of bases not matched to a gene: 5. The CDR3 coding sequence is TGTGCCAGCAGTTTTTCACTAGCGGGAGGAAACGAGCAGTACTTC. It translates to CASSFSLAGGNEQYF.

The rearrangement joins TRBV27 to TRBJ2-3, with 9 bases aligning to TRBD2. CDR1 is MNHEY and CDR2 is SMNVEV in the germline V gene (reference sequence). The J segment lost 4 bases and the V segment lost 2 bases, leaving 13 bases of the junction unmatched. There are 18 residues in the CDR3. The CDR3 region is CASSLRALAGVLADTQYF. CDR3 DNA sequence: TGTGCCAGCAGTTTAAGGGCCTTAGCGGGGGTATTGGCAGATACGCAGTATTTT.

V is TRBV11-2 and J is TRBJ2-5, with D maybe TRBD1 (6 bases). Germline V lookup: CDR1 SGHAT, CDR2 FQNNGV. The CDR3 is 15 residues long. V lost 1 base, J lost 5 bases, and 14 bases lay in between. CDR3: CASSLATGMRETQYF. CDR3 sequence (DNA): TGTGCCAGCAGCTTAGCCACAGGGATGAGGGAGACCCAGTACTTC.

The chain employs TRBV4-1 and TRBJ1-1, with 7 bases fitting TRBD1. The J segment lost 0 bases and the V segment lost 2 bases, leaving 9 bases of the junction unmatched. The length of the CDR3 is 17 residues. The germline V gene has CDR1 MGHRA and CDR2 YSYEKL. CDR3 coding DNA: TGCGCCAGCAGCCAATCCCCACAGGGGATCTTGAACACTGAAGCTTTCTTT. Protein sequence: CASSQSPQGILNTEAFF.

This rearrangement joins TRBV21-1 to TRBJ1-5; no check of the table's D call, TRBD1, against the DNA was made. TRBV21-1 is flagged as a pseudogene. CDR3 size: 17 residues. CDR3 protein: CASSKVDTGTDNQPQHF. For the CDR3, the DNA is TGTGCCAGCAGCAAAGTGGACACCGGGACAGATAATCAGCCCCAGCATTTT.

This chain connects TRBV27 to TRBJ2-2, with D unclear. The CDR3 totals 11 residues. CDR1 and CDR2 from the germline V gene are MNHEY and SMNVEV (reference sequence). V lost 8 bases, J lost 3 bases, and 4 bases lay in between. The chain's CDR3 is CASADTGELFF. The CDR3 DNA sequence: TGTGCCAGCGCAGACACCGGGGAGCTGTTTTTT.

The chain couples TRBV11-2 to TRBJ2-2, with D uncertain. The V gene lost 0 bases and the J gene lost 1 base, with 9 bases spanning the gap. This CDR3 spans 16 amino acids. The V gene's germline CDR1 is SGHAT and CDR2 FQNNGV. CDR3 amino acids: CASSLEFPGNTGELFF. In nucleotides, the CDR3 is TGTGCCAGCAGCTTAGAATTCCCAGGGAACACCGGGGAGCTGTTTTTT.

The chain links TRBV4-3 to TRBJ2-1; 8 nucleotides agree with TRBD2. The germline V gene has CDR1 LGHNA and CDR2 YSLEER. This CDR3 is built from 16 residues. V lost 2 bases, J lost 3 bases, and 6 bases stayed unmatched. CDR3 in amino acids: CASSQRLAILYNEQFF. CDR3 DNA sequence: TGCGCCAGCAGCCAACGACTAGCGATCCTCTACAATGAGCAGTTCTTC.

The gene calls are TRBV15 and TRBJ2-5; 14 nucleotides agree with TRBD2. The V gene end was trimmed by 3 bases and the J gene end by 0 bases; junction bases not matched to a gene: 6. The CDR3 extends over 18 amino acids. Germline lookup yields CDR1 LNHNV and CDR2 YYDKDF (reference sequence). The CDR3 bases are TGTGCCACCAGCAGCCTCGGGACTAGCGGGAGAGACCAAGAGACCCAGTACTTC. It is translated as CATSSLGTSGRDQETQYF.

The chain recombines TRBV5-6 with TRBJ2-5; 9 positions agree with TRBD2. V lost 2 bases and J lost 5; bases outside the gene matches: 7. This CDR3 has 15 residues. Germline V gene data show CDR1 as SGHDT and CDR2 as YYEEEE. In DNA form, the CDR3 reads TGTGCCAGCAGCTTATCAGCGGGGGGCGGGGAGACCCAGTACTTC. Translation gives CASSLSAGGGETQYF. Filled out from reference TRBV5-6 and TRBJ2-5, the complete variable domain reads DAGVTQSPTHLIKTRGQQVTLRCSPKSGHDTVSWYQQALGQGPQFIFQYYEEEERQRGNFPDRFSGHQFPNYSSELNVNALLLGDSALYLCASSLSAGGGETQYFGPGTRLLVL.

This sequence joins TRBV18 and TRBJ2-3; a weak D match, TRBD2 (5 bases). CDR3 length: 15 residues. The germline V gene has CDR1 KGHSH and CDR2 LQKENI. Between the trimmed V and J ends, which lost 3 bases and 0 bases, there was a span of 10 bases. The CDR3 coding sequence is TGTGCCAGCTCACCCCGGACGGGAAGCACAGATACGCAGTATTTT. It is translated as CASSPRTGSTDTQYF.

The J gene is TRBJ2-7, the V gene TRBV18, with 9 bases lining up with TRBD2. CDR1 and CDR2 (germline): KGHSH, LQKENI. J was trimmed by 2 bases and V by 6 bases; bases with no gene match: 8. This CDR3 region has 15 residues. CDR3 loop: CASSPRLAEAYEQYF. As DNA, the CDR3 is TGTGCCAGCTCCCCCAGACTAGCGGAAGCCTACGAGCAGTACTTC.

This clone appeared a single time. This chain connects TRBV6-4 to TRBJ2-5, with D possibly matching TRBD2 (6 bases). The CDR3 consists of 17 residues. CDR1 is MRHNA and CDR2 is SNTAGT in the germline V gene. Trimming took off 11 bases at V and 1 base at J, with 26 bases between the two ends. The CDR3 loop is CAGAWVPGGGAQETQYF. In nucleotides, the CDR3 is TGTGCCGGAGCTTGGGTCCCTGGTGGAGGGGCCCAAGAGACCCAGTACTTC.

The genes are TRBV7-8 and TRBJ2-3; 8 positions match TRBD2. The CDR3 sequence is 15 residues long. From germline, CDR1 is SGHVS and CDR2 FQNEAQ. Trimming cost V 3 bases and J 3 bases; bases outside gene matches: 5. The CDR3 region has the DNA TGTGCCAGCAGCTTCCGGGGGGGCCCGACAGATACGCAGTATTTT. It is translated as CASSFRGGPTDTQYF.

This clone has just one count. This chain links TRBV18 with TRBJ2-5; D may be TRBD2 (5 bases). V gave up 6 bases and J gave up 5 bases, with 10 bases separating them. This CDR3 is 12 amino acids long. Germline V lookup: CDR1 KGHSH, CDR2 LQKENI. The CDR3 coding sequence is TGTGCCAGCTCCTGGTCGGGGGAGACCCAGTACTTC. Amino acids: CASSWSGETQYF.